Ten or more counts support the clone carrying this TCR beta chain. V gave up 7 bases and J gave up 6 bases; unmatched junction bases: 8. Germline V gives CDR1 MNHEY, CDR2 SMNVEV (reference sequence). The CDR3 is 14 amino acids. The sample originates from a study of molecular identifiers for immune sequencing clone quantification. TCRdb re-called the PCR reads with MiXCR, one entry per CDR3 protein. The sample has about 640,000 distinct CDR3 sequences, 15% to 20% seen once. The chain is built from TRBV27 and TRBJ1-5, with 8 bases lining up with TRBD1. The specimen sequenced was naive CD8+ T cells from blood, with Jurkat cell RNA spiked in. Sample subset: FACS-sorted CD8+CD4-CCR7+CD45RA+ naive T cells. This clonotype originated in a human donor in good health. Some libraries in this study had Jurkat cell RNA spiked in. For the CDR3, the DNA is TGTGCCAGCAAGCAGGGGGCAGGAATTCAGCCCCAGCATTTT. It is translated as CASKQGAGIQPQHF.